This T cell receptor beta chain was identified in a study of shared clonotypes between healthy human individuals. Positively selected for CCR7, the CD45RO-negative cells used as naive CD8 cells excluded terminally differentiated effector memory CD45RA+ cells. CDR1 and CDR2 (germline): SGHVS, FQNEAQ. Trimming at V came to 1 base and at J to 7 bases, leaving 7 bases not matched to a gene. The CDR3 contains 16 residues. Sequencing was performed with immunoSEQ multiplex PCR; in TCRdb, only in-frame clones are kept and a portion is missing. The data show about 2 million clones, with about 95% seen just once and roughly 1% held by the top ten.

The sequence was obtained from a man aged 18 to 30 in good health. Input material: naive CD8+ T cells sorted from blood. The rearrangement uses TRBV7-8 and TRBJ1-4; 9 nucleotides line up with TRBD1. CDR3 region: CASSLVTGGAVEKLFF. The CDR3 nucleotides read TGTGCCAGCAGCTTAGTTACAGGGGGCGCGGTTGAAAAACTGTTTTTT.